A single sample gave rise to the 4 T cell receptor beta chains below, sequenced in a study of CD8 T cells in ankylosing spondylitis. Using its own MiXCR run on the 5' RACE reads, TCRdb lists one record per CDR3 protein. Seen here are roughly 490,000 distinct CDR3 sequences, roughly 5.2% observed once, and the top ten hold 3% to 4%. Overall study results and limits: Seven to nine highly homologous variants made up a TCR beta motif that seemed to typify ankylosing spondylitis blood.

The antigens these receptors bind are not known. The sequenced sample consisted of blood, either unsorted or a sorted T cell fraction (not recorded which). These receptor sequences come from a male donor with ankylosing spondylitis.

This clonotype was counted ten times or more. The chain links TRBV7-2 to TRBJ1-6; D ambiguous. V gave up 5 bases and J gave up 7 bases, with 15 bases separating them. Germline lookup yields CDR1 SGHTA and CDR2 FQGNSA. CDR3 size: 15 residues. In nucleotides, the CDR3 is TGTGCCAGCAGCCCTGAGGTGGGGAGGAATTCACCCCTCCACTTT. It encodes CASSPEVGRNSPLHF.

There are a few counts of this clonotype. The V gene is TRBV12-3 or TRBV12-4, the J gene TRBJ2-7; TRBD1 agrees at 7 bases. This CDR3 is built from 15 residues. V lost 6 bases and J lost 2; bases outside the gene matches: 10. For the CDR3, the DNA is TGTGCCAGCAGCCCATCACGGGACAGACCCTACGAGCAGTACTTC. As protein: CASSPSRDRPYEQYF.

The V and J genes are TRBV6-2 or TRBV6-3 and TRBJ2-1; D gene unclear. CDR3 length: 12 residues. V was shortened by 6 bases and J by 8 bases, with 11 bases between the two germline ends. In germline, CDR1 is MNHEY, CDR2 SVGEGT. CDR3 nucleotide sequence: TGTGCCAGCAGCCTGCTTCGCCATGAGCAGTTCTTC. It translates to CASSLLRHEQFF.

In its sample, this clonotype was seen many times. The rearrangement joins TRBV20-1 to TRBJ1-4; D is ambiguous. CDR1 DFQATT and CDR2 SNEGSKA come from the germline V gene (reference sequence). The CDR3 contains 16 residues. Trimming stripped 0 bases from V and 5 bases from J, with 16 bases between. CDR3 sequence (DNA): TGCAGTGCTAGAGATCTAAGGGTTGTTTTAAATGAAAAACTGTTTTTT. Its protein is CSARDLRVVLNEKLFF.